Sequencing of this T cell receptor (beta chain) was carried out in a study of blood T cell repertoires in COVID-19. Generated by immunoSEQ multiplex PCR, the TCRdb table keeps only in-frame clones and is missing some. Of 140,000 or so clones listed, about 82% are singletons. The CDR3 loop spans 14 amino acids. The trim removed 3 bases at V and 4 bases at J, leaving 3 bases unmatched. CDR1 is MDHEN, CDR2 SYDVKM, per germline. The V and J genes are TRBV28 and TRBJ1-1; 9 bases agree with TRBD1. Sequencing input: peripheral blood. The sequence was collected from a man aged 50 to 59 with acute or convalescent COVID-19. The chain's CDR3 is CASSLVTGGTEAFF. CDR3 bases: TGTGCCAGCAGTTTGGTGACAGGGGGCACTGAAGCTTTCTTT.